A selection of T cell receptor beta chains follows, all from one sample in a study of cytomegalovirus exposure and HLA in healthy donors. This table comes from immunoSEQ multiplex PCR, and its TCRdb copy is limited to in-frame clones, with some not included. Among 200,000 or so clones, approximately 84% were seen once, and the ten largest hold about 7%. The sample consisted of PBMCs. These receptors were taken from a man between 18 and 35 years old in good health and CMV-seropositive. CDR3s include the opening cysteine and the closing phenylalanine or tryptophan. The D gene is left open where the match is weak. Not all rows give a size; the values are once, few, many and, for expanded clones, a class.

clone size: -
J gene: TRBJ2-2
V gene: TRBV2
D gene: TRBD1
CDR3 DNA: TGTGCCAGCAAGGGGACAGGGACGTTAACAGGGGAGCTGTTTTTT
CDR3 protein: CASKGTGTLTGELFF

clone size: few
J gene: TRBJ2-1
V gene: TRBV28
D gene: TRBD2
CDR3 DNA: TGTGCCAGCAGTTTTTCTAGCGGGAGACGCAATGAGCAGTTCTTC
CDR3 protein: CASSFSSGRRNEQFF

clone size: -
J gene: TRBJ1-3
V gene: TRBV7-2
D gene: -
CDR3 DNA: TGTGCCAGCAGCCCCGCCAGGGCTGGAAACACCATATATTTT
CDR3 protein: CASSPARAGNTIYF

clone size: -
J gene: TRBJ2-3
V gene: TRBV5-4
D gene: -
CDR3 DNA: TGTGCCAGCAGCTTGGGTCCAATGACGAGGGCCGCAGATACGCAGTATTTT
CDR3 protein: CASSLGPMTRAADTQYF

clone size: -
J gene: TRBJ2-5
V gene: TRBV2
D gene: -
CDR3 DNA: TGTGCCAGCAGTGGCGGGGCCCCGCAAGAGACCCAGTACTTC
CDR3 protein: CASSGGAPQETQYF

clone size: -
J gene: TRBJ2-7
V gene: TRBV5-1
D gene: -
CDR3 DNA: TGCGCCAGCAGGGGGGCAACCTACGAGCAGTACTTC
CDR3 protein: CASRGATYEQYF

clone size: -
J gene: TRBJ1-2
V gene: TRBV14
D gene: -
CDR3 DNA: TGTGCCAGCAGCCAACTGGCAGGGCGATCGACTAACTATGGCTACACCTTC
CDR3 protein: CASSQLAGRSTNYGYTF

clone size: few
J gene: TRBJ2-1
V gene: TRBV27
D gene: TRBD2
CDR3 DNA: TGTGCCAGCGAAGGCGTAGCTAGCGGCTACAATGAGCAGTTCTTC
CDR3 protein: CASEGVASGYNEQFF

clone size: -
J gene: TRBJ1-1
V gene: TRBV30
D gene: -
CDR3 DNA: TGTGCCCGCCAAGCGGAGGGAGCGAACACTGAAGCTTTCTTT
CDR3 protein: CARQAEGANTEAFF

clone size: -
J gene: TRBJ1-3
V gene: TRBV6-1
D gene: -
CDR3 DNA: TGTGCCAGCAGTGTCAGGGTGGACCCTGGAAACACCATATATTTT
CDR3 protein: CASSVRVDPGNTIYF

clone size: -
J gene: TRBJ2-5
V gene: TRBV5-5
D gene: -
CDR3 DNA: TGTGCCAGCAGCTTCCCTTCCCAAGAGACCCAGTACTTC
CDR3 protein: CASSFPSQETQYF

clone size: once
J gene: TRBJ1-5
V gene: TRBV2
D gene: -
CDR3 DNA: TGTGCCAGCAGTGATCGCGCCCCGCGACAGCCCCAGCATTTT
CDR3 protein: CASSDRAPRQPQHF

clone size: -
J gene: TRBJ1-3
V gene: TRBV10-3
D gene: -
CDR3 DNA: TGTGCCATCAGTGACCCGGCAGGGATCGCTGGAAACACCATATATTTT
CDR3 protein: CAISDPAGIAGNTIYF

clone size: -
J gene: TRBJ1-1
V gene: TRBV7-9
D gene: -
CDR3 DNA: TGTGCCAGCAGCCTGAGGGATTGGAACACTGAAGCTTTCTTT
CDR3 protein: CASSLRDWNTEAFF

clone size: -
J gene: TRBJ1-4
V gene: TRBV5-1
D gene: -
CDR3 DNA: TGCGCCAGCAGCTTGACGACAGGACTAGCTGAAAAACTGTTTTTT
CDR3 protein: CASSLTTGLAEKLFF

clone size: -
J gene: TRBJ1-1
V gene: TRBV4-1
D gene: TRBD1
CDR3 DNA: TGCGCCAGCAGCCAACAAGACAGGGGGGCCTTCAACACTGAAGCTTTCTTT
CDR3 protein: CASSQQDRGAFNTEAFF

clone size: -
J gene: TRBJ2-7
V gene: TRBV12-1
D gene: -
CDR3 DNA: TGTGCCAGCAGCTCCCCTCGCGGGAGTCAAATCTACGAGCAGTACTTC
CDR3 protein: CASSSPRGSQIYEQYF

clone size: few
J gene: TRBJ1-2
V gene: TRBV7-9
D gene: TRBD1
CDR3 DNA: TGTGCCAGCAGCTCCCCGGACAGGCCTGATCACTATGGCTACACCTTC
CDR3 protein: CASSSPDRPDHYGYTF

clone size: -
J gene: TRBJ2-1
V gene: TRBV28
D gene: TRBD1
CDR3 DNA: TGTGCCAGCAGTTCTTCAGGGGGCTGGGGCAATGAGCAGTTCTTC
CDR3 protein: CASSSSGGWGNEQFF

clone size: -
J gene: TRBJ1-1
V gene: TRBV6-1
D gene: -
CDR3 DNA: TGTGCCAGCAGTGAAAGCCCGGGTCCCACTGAAGCTTTCTTT
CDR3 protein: CASSESPGPTEAFF

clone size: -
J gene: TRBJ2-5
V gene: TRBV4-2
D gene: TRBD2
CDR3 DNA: TGTGCCAGCAGCCAAGGGGGAGCGGGAGGTCAAGAGACCCAGTACTTC
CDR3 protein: CASSQGGAGGQETQYF

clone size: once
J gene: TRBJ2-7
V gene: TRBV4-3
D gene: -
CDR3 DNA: TGCGCCAGCAGCCAAGAGGGTAGGGGGAGCTACGAGCAGTACTTC
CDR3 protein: CASSQEGRGSYEQYF

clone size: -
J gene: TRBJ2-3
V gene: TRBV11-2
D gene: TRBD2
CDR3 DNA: TGTGCCAGCAGTACAAGCTTGGGAGGGCGTACAGATACGCAGTATTTT
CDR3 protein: CASSTSLGGRTDTQYF

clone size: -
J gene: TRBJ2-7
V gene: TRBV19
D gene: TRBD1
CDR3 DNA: TGTGCCAGTAGTCCTCCGGGACAGGCCACCTACGAGCAGTACTTC
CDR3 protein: CASSPPGQATYEQYF

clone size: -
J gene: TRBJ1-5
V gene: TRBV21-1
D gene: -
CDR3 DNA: TGTGCCAGCAGCAAGAAGTTAGGGGTTGAGGGCAATCAGCCCCAGCATTTT
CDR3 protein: CASSKKLGVEGNQPQHF